This T cell receptor beta chain was profiled in a study of T-cell reconstitution after alpha-beta-depleted transplantation in children. Study results and caveats: Surviving recipient T cells and intrathymic progenitors accounted for some patients' high TCRbeta diversity at day 60. Diversity and T-cell counts at one year after transplant derived mostly from new T cells. The study reportedly traced alpha-beta T cells about two months after transplant to several hundred expanded graft clones.

Germline assignment: CDR1 MGHRA and CDR2 YSYEKL. V lost 2 bases, J lost 5 bases, and 5 bases stayed unmatched. The CDR3 has 16 residues. Turning to this clonotype: Its specificity is unknown.

This sample's TCRbeta library carried unique molecular identifier barcodes. MiXCR was run by TCRdb on the PCR reads, yielding one entry per CDR3 protein. The repertoire includes about 980,000 distinct CDR3 sequences, about 30% of them detected once, and over 25% sits in the top ten. The V and J genes are TRBV4-1 and TRBJ2-3; 12 nucleotides agree with TRBD2. Specimen: PBMCs, mostly from graft donor cells, collected 360 days after TCRalphabeta/CD19-depleted stem cell transplant. The origin of this receptor is a boy under three years old who had a stem cell transplant for SCID, so the T cells may come from the graft donor. This CDR3 reads CASSQILAGGQDTQYF. The CDR3 DNA reads as TGCGCCAGCAGCCAAATCCTAGCGGGGGGGCAAGATACGCAGTATTTT.